This TCR beta chain came from a study of blood T cell repertoires in COVID-19. As for the study in general: Donors in the United States, Italy and Spain gave samples during acute or convalescent COVID-19. PBMCs, B-cell-depleted T cells, or T cells were the source of the cDNA or gDNA that made up the material.

The V and J ends lost 4 bases and 1 base respectively, with 14 bases between them. Germline CDR1 and CDR2: GTSNPN and SVGIG (reference sequence). The CDR3 runs 15 residues. Per the study methods: Reference gene primer amplification gave estimated nucleated cell counts. Sequencing used immunoSEQ multiplex PCR; TCRdb keeps in-frame clones, though not all of them. D and trimming were read from the DNA, whereas the V and J calls and clone size are those reported in that table. In the table there are more than 120,000 clones, about nine tenths of which are singletons. Sequencing used peripheral blood. The V gene is TRBV30, the J gene TRBJ1-3; weak D call: TRBD1 (6 bases). This clonotype was obtained from a woman aged 50 to 60 with acute or convalescent COVID-19. The CDR3 DNA reads TGTGCCTGGACAGGACAGCAAAGATCTGGAAACACCATATATTTT. It is translated as CAWTGQQRSGNTIYF.